These 21 T cell receptor beta chains share one sample of origin, sequenced in a study of blood T cell repertoires in COVID-19. TCRdb's table, derived via immunoSEQ multiplex PCR, lists solely in-frame clones and lacks some. This table has 130,000 to 150,000 clones, roughly 79% appearing once. The material sequenced was peripheral blood. These receptor sequences come from a man between 45 and 60 years old with active or convalescent COVID-19.

This clone was seen a handful of times. This chain links TRBV2 with TRBJ1-5; D is ambiguous. The V end lost 8 bases, the J end lost 8 bases, and 13 bases lay between the germline ends. Germline lookup yields CDR1 SNHLY and CDR2 FYNNEI. The CDR3 is made up of 12 amino acids. CDR3: CASQEPPKPQHF. CDR3 in DNA: TGTGCCAGCCAGGAACCTCCGAAGCCCCAGCATTTT.

This clone was detected a few times. The chain joins TRBV6-2 or TRBV6-3 to TRBJ2-7; no reliable D call. Germline CDR1 reads MNHEY; CDR2 reads SVGEGT. The length of the CDR3 is 11 residues. V dropped 5 bases and J dropped 5 bases, with 7 bases sitting between them. Here the CDR3 DNA reads TGTGCCAGCAGTCTATCCAACGAGCAGTACTTC. It specifies CASSLSNEQYF.

The CDR3 DNA is TGTGCCAGCAGCTCTAGCGGGAGGCTTAACACCGGGGAGCTGTTTTTT. Residues: CASSSSGRLNTGELFF. The chain employs TRBV7-3 and TRBJ2-2; 11 nucleotides align to TRBD2. J lost 2 bases, V lost 4 bases, and 3 bases had no gene match. Germline values: CDR1 SGHTA, CDR2 FQGTGA. The CDR3 runs to 16 residues. The whole variable domain, remainder taken from reference TRBV7-3 and TRBJ2-2, is GAGVSQTPSNKVTEKGKYVELRCDPISGHTALYWYRQSLGQGPEFLIYFQGTGAADDSGLPNDRFFAVRPEGSVSTLKIQRTERGDSAVYLCASSSSGRLNTGELFFGEGSRLTVL.

This chain connects TRBV5-6 to TRBJ1-2; D gene ambiguous. Trimming pared 2 bases from V and 2 bases from J, leaving 7 bases between. This CDR3 has 13 amino acids. Germline V CDR1 and CDR2: SGHDT, YYEEEE. The CDR3 nucleotides read TGTGCCAGCAGCTTTTTTCGGAACTATGGCTACACCTTC. Its translation is CASSFFRNYGYTF.

This clone was detected only a few times. An end of the junction differs from the germline gene, which may be a read error. This chain links TRBV19 with TRBJ2-5; 9 bases map to TRBD2. The CDR3 totals 13 residues. Germline V gene data show CDR1 as LNHDA and CDR2 as SQIVND (reference sequence). The CDR3 protein is CSSAAGGGETQYF. In DNA, the CDR3 is TGCTCATCTGCGGCGGGAGGGGGGGAGACCCAGTACTTC.

This clone has a handful of counts. This chain joins TRBV11-1 and TRBJ2-7, with 9 bases fitting TRBD2. With V trimmed by 1 base and J by 4 bases, 2 bases remained unmatched. The length of the CDR3 is 14 residues. Germline lookup yields CDR1 SGHAT and CDR2 FQDESV (reference sequence). CDR3 DNA sequence: TGTGCCAGCAGCTTAGGCCTAGCGGGATACGAGCAGTACTTC. Protein product: CASSLGLAGYEQYF.

The chain recombines TRBV27 with TRBJ1-1, with no clear D. V was cut by 2 bases and J by 1 base, with 8 bases left in between. The CDR3 loop spans 14 amino acids. In germline, CDR1 is MNHEY, CDR2 SMNVEV (reference sequence). CDR3 nucleotide sequence: TGTGCCAGCAGTTTAGAGCGGGGGAACACTGAAGCTTTCTTT. Its protein product is CASSLERGNTEAFF.

This chain joins TRBV28 and TRBJ2-1; the D gene is possibly TRBD1 (6 bases). Between the trimmed V and J ends, which lost 3 bases and 0 bases, there was a span of 9 bases. The CDR3 consists of 15 residues. CDR1 MDHEN and CDR2 SYDVKM come from the germline V gene. This CDR3 is CASSLTGYSYNEQFF. As DNA, the CDR3 is TGTGCCAGCAGTTTGACAGGCTACTCCTACAATGAGCAGTTCTTC.

The chain carries TRBV28 and TRBJ2-7, with 7 nucleotides matching TRBD1. Trimming removed 2 bases from V and 1 base from J; junction bases left unmatched: 8. Germline CDR1 is MDHEN and CDR2 is SYDVKM. The CDR3 sequence is 16 residues long. The CDR3 here is CASSLTLWTGSYEQYF. CDR3 DNA: TGTGCCAGCAGTTTAACCCTCTGGACAGGTTCCTACGAGCAGTACTTC.

The V gene is TRBV9, the J gene TRBJ2-4, with TRBD2 as a possible D gene (5 bases). This CDR3 contains 16 residues. V lost 0 bases to trimming and J lost 1 base, with 11 bases between them. Per the germline V gene, CDR1 is SGDLS and CDR2 is YYNGEE. CDR3: CASSVEGTGAKNIQYF. The CDR3, as DNA: TGTGCCAGCAGCGTAGAAGGAACGGGGGCCAAAAACATTCAGTACTTC.

This clone was recorded a few times. The CDR3 protein is CSVGQVGQPQHF. CDR3 in DNA: TGCAGCGTCGGACAGGTGGGTCAGCCCCAGCATTTT. The chain uses TRBV29-1 and TRBJ1-5, with 7 bases fitting TRBD1. The CDR3 extends over 12 amino acids. With V trimmed by 6 bases and J by 6 bases, 5 bases remained unmatched. Germline V gives CDR1 SQVTM, CDR2 ANQGSEA.

This clone was seen a few times. The chain combines TRBV25-1 with TRBJ2-1; D possibly corresponds to TRBD2 (6 bases). The V end lost 3 bases, the J end lost 7 bases, and 13 bases lay between the germline ends. Germline CDR1 MGHDK, CDR2 SYGVNS. The CDR3 consists of 14 residues. CDR3 sequence reads: CASSELTSSNEQFF. The CDR3 DNA is TGTGCCAGCAGTGAGCTTACTAGCTCGAATGAGCAGTTCTTC. Using reference TRBV25-1 and TRBJ2-1 for the parts outside the CDR3, the full variable domain is EADIYQTPRYLVIGTGKKITLECSQTMGHDKMYWYQQDPGMELHLIHYSYGVNSTEKGDLSSESTVSRIRTEHFPLTLESARPSHTSQYLCASSELTSSNEQFFGPGTRLTVL.

The gene calls are TRBV5-8 and TRBJ1-1; a weak D match, TRBD1 (5 bases). The CDR3 spans 13 residues. Trimming shortened V by 5 bases and J by 5 bases, and 13 bases separated the two germline ends. Germline assignment: CDR1 SGHTS and CDR2 YDEGEE. For the CDR3, the DNA is TGTGCCAGCAGGGGAAGGGGTAAAACTGAAGCTTTCTTT. The encoded protein is CASRGRGKTEAFF.

V is TRBV7-8 and J is TRBJ2-7; TRBD2 agrees at 7 bases. Germline-derived CDR1 and CDR2 are SGHVS and FQNEAQ. The ends lost 11 bases at V and 3 bases at J; junction bases unmatched: 10. This CDR3 is 13 amino acids long. The CDR3 spells CAGQYGGSYEQYF. DNA of the CDR3: TGTGCCGGCCAGTATGGCGGGAGCTACGAGCAGTACTTC.

This rearrangement joins TRBV19 to TRBJ2-2; 10 bases are shared with TRBD2. The CDR3 is 15 amino acids. After removal of 4 bases from V and 5 bases from J, the junction contained 4 bases not matched to a gene. CDR1 is LNHDA, CDR2 SQIVND, per germline (reference sequence). In DNA form, the CDR3 reads TGTGCCAGTAGTACTAGCGGGAGTTATACCGGGGAGCTGTTTTTT. Protein sequence: CASSTSGSYTGELFF.

The chain carries TRBV9 and TRBJ1-1; D gene unclear. Germline CDR1 is SGDLS and CDR2 is YYNGEE. This CDR3 comprises 14 residues. V lost 2 bases and J lost 0, with 8 bases in between. The CDR3 protein is CASSVSVMNTEAFF. CDR3 coding DNA: TGTGCCAGCAGCGTTTCAGTTATGAACACTGAAGCTTTCTTT.

The V gene is TRBV5-4, the J gene TRBJ1-2; TRBD1 might be the D (5 bases). Trimming stripped 4 bases from V and 3 bases from J, with 13 bases between. The CDR3 is made up of 14 amino acids. CDR1 is SGHNT and CDR2 is YYREEE in the germline V gene (reference sequence). The CDR3 is CASSPDTHDYGYTF. The CDR3, as DNA: TGTGCCAGCAGCCCGGACACGCATGACTATGGCTACACCTTC.

This clone was counted once. The chain carries TRBV6-5 and TRBJ1-5, with 9 bases that match TRBD1. V shed 4 bases and J 5 bases; nucleotides not matched to a gene: 6. CDR1 is MNHEY and CDR2 is SVGAGI in the germline V gene. The CDR3 length is 15 residues. The CDR3 DNA reads as TGTGCCAGCAGTTTCAAGGACAGGGGCGATCAGCCCCAGCATTTT. This sequence encodes CASSFKDRGDQPQHF.

The chain employs TRBV27 and TRBJ1-3; maybe TRBD1 (6 bases). This CDR3 has 13 amino acids. Deletions cut 7 bases from V and 1 base from J, with 8 bases between. Germline assignment: CDR1 MNHEY and CDR2 SMNVEV (reference sequence). CDR3 bases: TGTGCCAGCACCACAGGGTCTGGAAACACCATATATTTT. This sequence encodes CASTTGSGNTIYF.

The V gene is TRBV4-2, the J gene TRBJ2-4, with 9 bases that match TRBD2. The junction had 5 bases not matched to a gene; V was cut back by 0 bases and J by 2 bases. There are 17 residues in the CDR3. Germline CDR1 LGHNA, CDR2 YNFKEQ. As DNA, the CDR3 is TGTGCCAGCAGCCAAGATGTAGCGGGAGATCCCAAAAACATTCAGTACTTC. Residues: CASSQDVAGDPKNIQYF.

The chain recombines TRBV18 with TRBJ2-7; 14 nucleotides line up with TRBD2. The ends lost 8 bases at V and 3 bases at J; junction bases unmatched: 12. The CDR3 covers 17 residues. The V gene's germline CDR1 is KGHSH and CDR2 LQKENI. The CDR3 reads CASTQGLAGVGNYEQYF. CDR3 nucleotides: TGTGCCAGCACGCAGGGACTAGCGGGAGTGGGGAACTACGAGCAGTACTTC.